This T cell receptor beta chain was obtained from a study of cytomegalovirus exposure and HLA in healthy donors. Turning to the study itself: Genetic ancestry analysis placed approximately 79% of the approximately 390 donors that were genotyped in the Caucasian-associated cluster.

Findings and caveats of the study: Immune exposure was documented only through CMV serostatus. Reportedly, cytomegalovirus status was diagnosed with high sensitivity and specificity.

In the case of this clone: The antigen remains unidentified.

In the PCR, 60 Vbeta and 13 Jbeta primers were used. TCRdb's table, derived via immunoSEQ multiplex PCR, lists solely in-frame clones and lacks some. The sample shows 93,000 or so clones, around three quarters of them seen only once. Healthy bone marrow donors made up the donors. Germline lookup yields CDR1 MDHEN and CDR2 SYDVKM. This CDR3 region has 14 residues. Trimming took 5 bases from V and 5 from J, leaving 10 bases between them. The V gene is TRBV28, the J gene TRBJ1-6; D gene ambiguous. The sample consisted of PBMCs. This receptor was obtained from a middle-aged man in good health and CMV-seropositive. The CDR3 coding sequence is TGTGCCAGCAGTCCCCCGGGAAATAATTCACCCCTCCACTTT. It specifies CASSPPGNNSPLHF.